One T cell receptor (beta chain) is described in this entry. Its antigen is still unknown. MiXCR, applied by TCRdb to the reads, yields one record per CDR3 protein. The sample yields some 200,000 distinct CDR3 sequences, 35% to 40% seen once. The data originate from a study of T cell repertoires in cytomegalovirus infection. At the level of the study: Through public TCR beta signatures, both CMV infection and matching HLA type were indicated.

V was pared by 4 bases and J by 0 bases, with 19 bases between. Germline V gene data show CDR1 as DFQATT and CDR2 as SNEGSKA (reference sequence). The CDR3 runs to 18 residues. The sample consisted of CD8+ T cells from cultured PBMCs, taken from culture after CMV antigen stimulation. The receptor's source is a human donor in good health (CMV status not recorded). Some clones in this sample may be carry-over from other donors' samples. The rearrangement uses TRBV20-1 and TRBJ1-6; D remains unclear. The CDR3 sequence is CSAINWASSNSYNSPLHF. The CDR3 coding sequence is TGCAGTGCTATAAATTGGGCCTCTTCCAACTCCTATAATTCACCCCTCCACTTT.